These 17 T cell receptor beta chains were sequenced from one sample in a study of lymphopenia after photon versus proton radiotherapy. Some clones are missing from TCRdb's copy, which holds only in-frame ones; the method was immunoSEQ multiplex PCR. Of around 59,000 clones in the sample, approximately 84% were seen once. The sequenced sample was peripheral blood, obtained from a patient treated with proton-based radiotherapy. The receptor source for this set is a man between 60 and 75 years old with pancreatic cancer.

This chain links TRBV5-1 with TRBJ2-7, with 14 bases that match TRBD2. Germline CDR1 reads SGHRS; CDR2 reads YFSETQ. This CDR3 has 17 residues. J was trimmed by 4 bases and V by 0 bases; bases with no gene match: 6. The CDR3: CASSLGLAGGPPYEQYF. The CDR3 DNA sequence: TGCGCCAGCAGCTTGGGACTAGCGGGAGGGCCACCGTACGAGCAGTACTTC.

This clone was recorded once. V is TRBV18 and J is TRBJ2-4; weak D call: TRBD1 (7 bases). Trimming removed 5 bases at V and 4 bases at J, with 15 bases between. The germline CDR1 and CDR2 sequences are KGHSH and LQKENI. This CDR3 contains 15 residues. DNA for the CDR3: TGTGCCAGCTCAGGGGACAGCGGGCAAAAAAACATTCAGTACTTC. It codes for CASSGDSGQKNIQYF. The full variable domain, in which reference TRBV18 and TRBJ2-4 provide the parts outside the CDR3, is NAGVMQNPRHLVRRRGQEARLRCSPMKGHSHVYWYRQLPEEGLKFMVYLQKENIIDESGMPKERFSAEFPKEGPSILRIQQVVRGDSAAYFCASSGDSGQKNIQYFGAGTRLSVL.

The chain joins TRBV14 to TRBJ2-1, with 9 bases matching TRBD1. The CDR3 length is 14 residues. CDR1 and CDR2 from the germline V gene are SGHDN and FVKESK. J was trimmed by 6 bases and V by 7 bases; bases with no gene match: 7. DNA for the CDR3: TGTGCCAGCAAGAAACAGGGGGCGGGCAATGAGCAGTTCTTC. Translation gives CASKKQGAGNEQFF.

This chain connects TRBV7-3 to TRBJ2-6, with TRBD1 identical over 7 bases. The V gene's germline CDR1 is SGHTA and CDR2 FQGTGA. The V gene end was trimmed by 1 base and the J gene end by 0 bases; junction bases not matched to a gene: 6. The CDR3 length is 18 residues. The CDR3: CASSLIAGGSSGANVLTF. The CDR3 coding sequence is TGTGCCAGCAGCTTAATAGCAGGGGGAAGCTCTGGGGCCAACGTCCTGACTTTC.

This clone occurred a few times. The rearrangement joins TRBV30 to TRBJ1-4, with unresolved D. The CDR3 totals 13 residues. Trimming took 4 bases from V and 4 from J, leaving 10 bases between them. Germline V lookup: CDR1 GTSNPN, CDR2 SVGIG (reference sequence). The CDR3 region has the DNA TGTGCCTGGAATCGCCTTGGTAATGAAAAACTGTTTTTT. It encodes CAWNRLGNEKLFF.

V usage is TRBV7-8 and J usage is TRBJ2-7, with TRBD2 as a possible D gene (5 bases). This CDR3 region has 15 residues. Trimming removed 3 bases at V and 6 bases at J, with 18 bases between. The germline CDR1 and CDR2 sequences are SGHVS and FQNEAQ. CDR3 sequence (DNA): TGTGCCAGCAGCTTGGGAGCTCAACCCTCCGCCGAGCAGTACTTC. As protein: CASSLGAQPSAEQYF.

This clone was observed a few times. J is TRBJ2-1 and V is TRBV27, with 7 bases matching TRBD2. Germline values: CDR1 MNHEY, CDR2 SMNVEV (reference sequence). The CDR3 sequence is 16 residues long. The ends lost 4 bases at V and 3 bases at J; junction bases unmatched: 9. The CDR3: CASSSSRLAVYNEQFF. DNA of the CDR3: TGTGCCAGCAGTTCCTCTAGGCTAGCGGTCTACAATGAGCAGTTCTTC.

The rearrangement links TRBV27 to TRBJ1-2; D gene uncertain. V was trimmed by 2 bases and J by 4 bases, leaving 2 bases between them. This CDR3 contains 11 residues. In germline, CDR1 is MNHEY, CDR2 SMNVEV (reference sequence). As DNA, the CDR3 is TGTGCCAGCAGTTTAATCTATGGCTACACCTTC. Encoded protein: CASSLIYGYTF.

The rearrangement uses TRBV2 and TRBJ2-7; D is unclear. Deletions cut 1 base from V and 1 base from J, with 11 bases between. This CDR3 region has 15 residues. Germline V gene data show CDR1 as SNHLY and CDR2 as FYNNEI. CDR3 loop: CASSEDVPSSYEQYF. In DNA, the CDR3 is TGTGCCAGCAGTGAAGATGTACCCAGTTCCTACGAGCAGTACTTC. Using reference TRBV2 and TRBJ2-7 for the parts outside the CDR3, the full variable domain is EPEVTQTPSHQVTQMGQEVILRCVPISNHLYFYWYRQILGQKVEFLVSFYNNEISEKSEIFDDQFSVERPDGSNFTLKIRSTKLEDSAMYFCASSEDVPSSYEQYFGPGTRLTVT.

The V and J genes are TRBV28 and TRBJ2-1, with D perhaps being TRBD1 or TRBD2 (5 bases each). V was trimmed by 5 bases and J by 5 bases, leaving 19 bases between them. Germline CDR1 MDHEN, CDR2 SYDVKM. This CDR3 contains 16 residues. CDR3 sequence reads: CASSPLDGAPDNEQFF. The CDR3 nucleotides are TGTGCCAGCAGTCCGCTAGACGGGGCACCCGACAATGAGCAGTTCTTC.

J is TRBJ1-1 and V is TRBV9; D is ambiguous. Germline CDR1 SGDLS, CDR2 YYNGEE. The CDR3 has 15 amino acids. Trimming pared 6 bases from V and 1 base from J, leaving 16 bases between. The CDR3 region has the DNA TGTGCCAGCACCCCGGATCCTGGACGGAACACTGAAGCTTTCTTT. This translates into CASTPDPGRNTEAFF.

This clone was seen a handful of times. V usage is TRBV4-1 and J usage is TRBJ2-7, with D possibly being TRBD1 (5 bases). This CDR3 contains 12 residues. Germline CDR1 reads MGHRA; CDR2 reads YSYEKL. Trimming shortened V by 5 bases and J by 2 bases, and 7 bases separated the two germline ends. For the CDR3, the DNA is TGCGCCAGCAGCTCAGGGCCCTACGAGCAGTACTTC. This codes for CASSSGPYEQYF.

This clone was found once. This chain uses TRBV9 with TRBJ2-1; possible D gene TRBD2, 7 bases. The CDR3 runs 15 residues. The V gene's germline CDR1 is SGDLS and CDR2 YYNGEE. Trimming removed 0 bases at V and 9 bases at J, with 16 bases between. The CDR3 bases are TGTGCCAGCAGCGTAGAGGGGGGACTAAACACTGAGCAGTTCTTC. Amino acids: CASSVEGGLNTEQFF.

The CDR3, as DNA: TGTGCCAGCACCCACCCAGGGCGAGGGCCCTACGAGCAGTACTTC. It yields the protein CASTHPGRGPYEQYF. The chain is built from TRBV6-1 and TRBJ2-7, with D perhaps matching TRBD1 or TRBD2 (5 bases each). Trimming removed 7 bases from V and 2 bases from J, with 18 bases in between. Germline V gene data show CDR1 as MNHNS and CDR2 as SASEGT. This CDR3 has 15 residues.

This clone was counted a few times. This chain's CDR3 is CASSLETYNEQYF. The CDR3 region has the DNA TGTGCCAGCAGCTTGGAAACATACAACGAGCAGTACTTC. V usage is TRBV5-4 and J usage is TRBJ2-7; unclear D gene. This CDR3 has 13 amino acids. Germline CDR1 is SGHNT and CDR2 is YYREEE (reference sequence). V dropped 0 bases and J dropped 5 bases, with 9 bases sitting between them.

This chain links TRBV6-1 with TRBJ1-2; D is unresolved. The V gene lost 4 bases and the J gene lost 4 bases, with 16 bases spanning the gap. In germline, CDR1 is MNHNS, CDR2 SASEGT. The CDR3 runs 15 residues. CDR3: CASSVETSVFYGYTF. The CDR3 DNA sequence: TGTGCCAGCAGTGTGGAGACGAGCGTGTTCTATGGCTACACCTTC.

This clone was seen a single time. The V call is TRBV9, the J call TRBJ1-3, with D tentatively TRBD1 (5 bases). The CDR3 runs 18 residues. The V and J ends lost 1 base and 2 bases respectively, with 19 bases between them. CDR1 is SGDLS, CDR2 YYNGEE, per germline. CDR3 protein: CASSVSPFGGDAGNTIYF. CDR3 DNA: TGTGCCAGCAGCGTATCACCCTTCGGGGGGGACGCTGGAAACACCATATATTTT.